The 4 T cell receptor beta chains presented below share a single source sample, sequenced in a study of cytomegalovirus exposure and HLA in healthy donors (dated by TCRdb to between 2016 and 2019). Library method: the immunoSEQ multiplex PCR assay. For the multiplex PCR, a mixture combining 60 forward primers for TCR Vbeta segments and 13 reverse primers for TCR Jbeta segments was used. TCRdb retrieved this table from immuneACCESS and kept in-frame rearrangements only. Not all clones are present; in checked studies, unresolved V genes account for under half, and no reason is known for the remainder. This sample comprises some 77,000 clones, around three quarters of them detected only once. The ten largest clones capture more than 7% of the sample. Sequencing was performed on PBMCs. Receptors were obtained from a woman between 40 and 50 years old in good health and CMV-seronegative.

The chain links TRBV27 to TRBJ2-2; 7 positions match TRBD2. There are 14 residues in the CDR3. V gave up 5 bases and J gave up 6 bases; unmatched junction bases: 6. CDR1 and CDR2 from the germline V gene are MNHEY and SMNVEV (reference sequence). The CDR3 DNA follows: TGTGCCAGCAGTAAGCGGGACCCCCCCGGGGAGCTGTTTTTT. It specifies CASSKRDPPGELFF.

V and J are TRBV7-2 and TRBJ2-1; D unclear. This CDR3 spans 12 amino acids. Germline lookup yields CDR1 SGHTA and CDR2 FQGNSA. V was trimmed by 1 base and J by 9 bases, leaving 7 bases between them. Here the CDR3 reads CASSLEYGEQFF. For the CDR3, the DNA is TGTGCCAGCAGCTTAGAGTACGGTGAGCAGTTCTTC.

This sequence joins TRBV5-4 and TRBJ1-5; D uncertain. Germline CDR1 is SGHNT and CDR2 is YYREEE (reference sequence). CDR3 length equals 15 residues. With 3 bases removed from V and 3 bases from J, the gap between germline ends came to 13 bases. CDR3 amino acids: CASSSDGRDNQPQHF. The CDR3 DNA reads as TGTGCCAGCAGCTCAGACGGACGGGACAATCAGCCCCAGCATTTT.

The gene calls are TRBV18 and TRBJ2-6, with 8 positions matching TRBD1. The germline gives CDR1 KGHSH, CDR2 LQKENI. The CDR3 is 15 amino acids. V trimming: 8 bases; J trimming: 0 bases; junction bases outside the gene matches: 3. The CDR3 region has the DNA TGTGCCAGCATGGACAGGGCCTCTGGGGCCAACGTCCTGACTTTC. The encoded protein is CASMDRASGANVLTF.